This section outlines one TCR beta chain sequence together with its context. Its antigen remains unidentified. The data belong to a study of identifying expanded T cells in peripheral blood. Study-level points and caveats: Over about two and four weeks, about 15 and 19 clones changed, versus around 1.2 between replicates. Across healthy donors, higher total template counts meant significantly greater roughly 2-week count variance.

Trimming removed 3 bases from V and 7 bases from J; junction bases left unmatched: 4. The CDR3 spans 14 residues. Germline V gives CDR1 PRHDT, CDR2 FYEKMQ (reference sequence). Repertoires were generated with immunoSEQ multiplex PCR, while TCRdb's copy carries only in-frame clones and drops some. Altogether approximately 94,000 clones are present, approximately 89% being singletons, with the ten largest covering about 5.9%. Sequencing was carried out using blood. The J gene is TRBJ2-1, the V gene TRBV13, with 9 bases aligning to TRBD2. This clonotype was obtained from a person aged 18 to 75 in good health. The CDR3 bases are TGTGCCAGCAGCTTTATGACTAGCGGTAATGAGCAGTTCTTC. It encodes CASSFMTSGNEQFF.